This paragraph covers one TCR beta chain sequence. The entry originates in a study of blood T cell repertoires in COVID-19. Study-wide context: The origin of the acute and convalescent COVID-19 samples was the United States, Italy and Spain. T cells, B-cell-depleted T cells, or PBMCs supplied cDNA or gDNA.

Under the authors' procedure: The authors estimated nucleated cell counts from reference gene primer amplification. Profiled with immunoSEQ multiplex PCR; TCRdb holds only in-frame clones, not every one. V and J calls and clone size are those listed in that table; D and trimming were worked out from the DNA. The table lists about 98,000 clones, approximately 86% of them singletons. Germline trimming cut 4 bases from V and 5 bases from J; bases unmatched to any gene: 4. The germline V gene has CDR1 LNHDA and CDR2 SQIVND (reference sequence). This CDR3 comprises 15 residues. The receptor was isolated from a man in his 70s with active or convalescent COVID-19. Specimen: peripheral blood. The chain has TRBV19 and TRBJ2-2; 10 nucleotides agree with TRBD2. The CDR3 reads CASSTAGGRTGELFF. The CDR3, as DNA: TGTGCCAGTAGTACAGCGGGGGGGCGTACCGGGGAGCTGTTTTTT.